Listed here are 25 T cell receptor beta chains from one sample, sequenced in a study of T cell responses to AZD1222 COVID-19 vaccine (dated by TCRdb to about 2021). The library was built by means of the immunoSEQ multiplex PCR assay. Entries here come from immuneACCESS through TCRdb and include only in-frame sequences with V and J called. Some clones fail to appear in such tables; in the studies checked, an unresolved V gene covers under half of the shortfall, and the cause of the remainder is unknown. Within this sample are some 120,000 clones, with 80% to 90% of them counted one time only. Clones ranked in the top ten supply about 1.5% of the sample. The sample's time point label, decoded: baseline before first vaccination. The source was peripheral blood, collected on day 0 of AZD1222 vaccination. The source of these receptors is an adult in good health.

V and J are TRBV5-1 and TRBJ1-6; the D is unclear. Germline V gives CDR1 SGHRS, CDR2 YFSETQ. The CDR3 runs 14 residues. V gave up 2 bases and J gave up 9 bases, with 12 bases separating them. The CDR3 bases are TGCGCCAGCAGCTTTGAGACCGAAAGTTCACCCCTCCACTTT. Its translation is CASSFETESSPLHF.

The chain couples TRBV19 to TRBJ2-2, with 9 bases that match TRBD2. The V gene's germline CDR1 is LNHDA and CDR2 SQIVND (reference sequence). J gave up 4 bases and V 7 bases, and 4 bases lay outside the gene matches. CDR3 size: 14 residues. The CDR3 loop reads CASIGLASTGELFF. The CDR3 nucleotides read TGTGCCAGTATTGGACTAGCGAGCACCGGGGAGCTGTTTTTT.

The chain recombines TRBV2 with TRBJ1-6; unclear D gene. Trimming cost V 8 bases and J 7 bases, with 12 bases left between them. Germline CDR1 SNHLY, CDR2 FYNNEI. The CDR3 is 13 residues long. In nucleotides, the CDR3 is TGTGCCAGCCAGACCCAAGCGAATTCACCCCTCCACTTT. This gives the protein CASQTQANSPLHF.

The chain links TRBV5-5 to TRBJ1-5, with D maybe TRBD1 (6 bases). Germline V gene sequence: CDR1 SGHKS, CDR2 YYEKEE (reference sequence). The CDR3 is 15 amino acids. The V end was cut by 1 base, the J end by 3 bases, with 11 bases between. The CDR3 region is CASSLRQVSNQPQHF. The CDR3 nucleotides are TGTGCCAGCAGCTTGCGACAGGTGTCCAATCAGCCCCAGCATTTT.

The chain couples TRBV7-9 to TRBJ2-1; 8 bases map to TRBD1. In germline, CDR1 is SEHNR, CDR2 FQNEAQ (reference sequence). V shed 6 bases, J shed 9 bases, and the junction held 22 bases outside the gene matches. The CDR3 has 18 residues. This chain's CDR3 is CASSSNLNRDRRFGEQFF. Written as DNA, the CDR3 is TGTGCCAGCAGTTCTAATTTGAACCGGGACAGGAGATTTGGTGAGCAGTTCTTC.

The V gene is TRBV7-9, the J gene TRBJ1-4, with 9 bases aligning to TRBD1. The junction had 5 bases not matched to a gene; V was cut back by 5 bases and J by 7 bases. The CDR3 length is 14 residues. Germline V CDR1 and CDR2: SEHNR, FQNEAQ (reference sequence). The CDR3 nucleotides read TGTGCCAGCAGCACAGGGGGCTGGAGTGAAAAACTGTTTTTT. Residues: CASSTGGWSEKLFF.

The chain recombines TRBV13 with TRBJ1-1, with TRBD1 identical over 8 bases. CDR1 is PRHDT and CDR2 is FYEKMQ in the germline V gene (reference sequence). V was clipped by 3 bases and J by 5 bases; unmatched bases: 5. The CDR3 loop spans 14 amino acids. This CDR3 is CASSFDRGGTEAFF. In nucleotides, the CDR3 is TGTGCCAGCAGCTTCGACAGGGGTGGGACTGAAGCTTTCTTT.

The chain has TRBV9 and TRBJ2-2; no definite D call. V dropped 0 bases and J dropped 2 bases, with 8 bases sitting between them. CDR3 size: 15 residues. Germline V gene data show CDR1 as SGDLS and CDR2 as YYNGEE. Written as DNA, the CDR3 is TGTGCCAGCAGCGTAGAAGGTTTCAACACCGGGGAGCTGTTTTTT. This gives the protein CASSVEGFNTGELFF.

V is TRBV19 and J is TRBJ2-5; D remains ambiguous. The CDR3 loop spans 14 amino acids. Germline CDR1 is LNHDA and CDR2 is SQIVND (reference sequence). V dropped 5 bases and J dropped 0 bases, with 10 bases sitting between them. The CDR3 protein is CASSSPPYQETQYF. The CDR3 bases are TGTGCCAGTAGTTCCCCCCCGTACCAAGAGACCCAGTACTTC.

The V gene is TRBV14, the J gene TRBJ2-5; the match to TRBD2 covers 10 bases. The CDR3 sequence is 18 residues long. Germline V lookup: CDR1 SGHDN, CDR2 FVKESK. V lost 0 bases, J lost 6 bases, and 13 bases stayed unmatched. DNA for the CDR3: TGTGCCAGCAGCCAAGAGTTGGGGCTAGCGGGAGTCGGAAAGACCCAGTACTTC. It translates to CASSQELGLAGVGKTQYF.

This clone occurred a few times. This chain joins TRBV29-1 and TRBJ1-5; D remains unclear. Germline assignment: CDR1 SQVTM and CDR2 ANQGSEA. The CDR3 spans 13 residues. V was clipped by 6 bases and J by 4 bases, with 13 bases between them. CDR3 sequence: CSVGRDGNQPQHF. CDR3 nucleotides: TGCAGCGTGGGAAGGGATGGAAATCAGCCCCAGCATTTT.

This chain joins TRBV21-1 and TRBJ2-3; no DNA check was done on the table's D call, TRBD1. TRBV21-1 is designated a pseudogene. The CDR3 loop spans 14 amino acids. CDR3 bases: TGTGCCAGCAGCCAGGGATGCCGCACAGATACGCAGTATTTT. Its protein is CASSQGCRTDTQYF.

The chain carries TRBV11-3 and TRBJ1-3; D remains ambiguous. CDR3 length: 14 amino acids. From germline, CDR1 is SGHNT and CDR2 YENEEA. Trimming shortened V by 5 bases and J by 0 bases, and 8 bases separated the two germline ends. The CDR3 protein is CASSQGFSGNTIYF. CDR3 nucleotides: TGTGCCAGCAGCCAAGGGTTCTCTGGAAACACCATATATTTT.

The chain joins TRBV23-1 to TRBJ1-4, with TRBD1 matching over 9 bases. TRBV23-1 qualifies as an ORF whose function is uncertain. The CDR3 is 15 residues long. Losses at the gene ends were 7 bases for V and 14 bases for J; bases not matched to a gene: 17. The CDR3 protein is CASTRTGTGGLGLFF. The CDR3 bases are TGCGCCAGCACGCGAACGGGTACAGGGGGCCTAGGGCTGTTTTTT.

This sequence joins TRBV5-1 and TRBJ1-1; 9 bases are shared with TRBD1. J lost 7 bases, V lost 6 bases, and 10 bases had no gene match. Germline V CDR1 and CDR2: SGHRS, YFSETQ. The CDR3 has 14 residues. CDR3 sequence: CASNHGDRAYEAFF. The CDR3 bases are TGCGCCAGCAACCATGGGGACAGGGCGTATGAAGCTTTCTTT. Variable domain in full (rest from reference TRBV5-1 and TRBJ1-1): KAGVTQTPRYLIKTRGQQVTLSCSPISGHRSVSWYQQTPGQGLQFLFEYFSETQRNKGNFPGRFSGRQFSNSRSEMNVSTLELGDSALYLCASNHGDRAYEAFFGQGTRLTVV.

The chain uses TRBV24-1 and TRBJ1-1; the D gene is possibly TRBD1 (5 bases). The V gene's germline CDR1 is KGHDR and CDR2 SFDVKD. There are 15 residues in the CDR3. Trimming removed 2 bases at V and 1 base at J, with 10 bases between. In DNA, the CDR3 is TGTGCCACCAGTGATTCGAGGGGACGGAACACTGAAGCTTTCTTT. Translation: CATSDSRGRNTEAFF.

The chain combines TRBV30 with TRBJ1-6; TRBD1 might be the D (5 bases). The length of the CDR3 is 14 residues. V was pared by 5 bases and J by 5 bases, with 13 bases between. Germline CDR1 and CDR2: GTSNPN and SVGIG (reference sequence). The CDR3 DNA is TGTGCCTGGGGTGGGACCCCGAATAATTCACCCCTCCACTTT. Residues: CAWGGTPNNSPLHF.

V usage is TRBV11-2 and J usage is TRBJ1-5; tentative D call: TRBD1 (5 bases). The CDR3 is made up of 15 amino acids. CDR1 SGHAT and CDR2 FQNNGV come from the germline V gene. Trimming removed 0 bases at V and 4 bases at J, with 10 bases between. The DNA for the CDR3 is TGTGCCAGCAGCTTAGATCGGGGGGGGAATCAGCCCCAGCATTTT. It is translated as CASSLDRGGNQPQHF.

The gene calls are TRBV2 and TRBJ2-1; 8 positions match TRBD2. CDR3 length: 15 residues. Germline CDR1 and CDR2: SNHLY and FYNNEI. V lost 2 bases and J lost 7; bases outside the gene matches: 7. CDR3 residues: CASSESGSTWNEQFF. The DNA of the CDR3 is TGTGCCAGCAGTGAAAGCGGGAGCACATGGAATGAGCAGTTCTTC.

The chain has TRBV7-8 and TRBJ1-4, with a weak D call TRBD1 (6 bases). The germline V gene has CDR1 SGHVS and CDR2 FQNEAQ. The CDR3 consists of 19 residues. The ends were cut back, 5 bases at V and 0 bases at J, with 22 bases in the middle. CDR3 in amino acids: CASSRRGDGVFATNEKLFF. In nucleotides, the CDR3 is TGTGCCAGCAGCAGAAGGGGGGACGGAGTATTTGCAACTAATGAAAAACTGTTTTTT.

The genes are TRBV6-5 and TRBJ2-3; a weak D match, TRBD2 (6 bases). Trimming removed 0 bases from V and 2 bases from J, with 12 bases in between. Per germline, CDR1 MNHEY and CDR2 SVGAGI. This CDR3 has 16 amino acids. The CDR3, as DNA: TGTGCCAGCAGTTACTCCCGGCGGGGTCCCACAGATACGCAGTATTTT. Protein product: CASSYSRRGPTDTQYF.

V gene TRBV19 combines with J gene TRBJ1-4; 7 bases align to TRBD1. CDR1 is LNHDA and CDR2 is SQIVND in the germline V gene (reference sequence). V lost 4 bases, J lost 16 bases, and 15 bases stayed unmatched. This CDR3 comprises 14 residues. CDR3 bases: TGTGCCAGTAGTAGGGGGACAGCCGACGAAATATGGTTTTTT. Amino acid sequence: CASSRGTADEIWFF.

The chain joins TRBV18 to TRBJ1-2, with unresolved D. Between the trimmed V and J ends, which lost 3 bases and 0 bases, there was a span of 2 bases. The CDR3 sequence is 12 residues long. Per germline, CDR1 KGHSH and CDR2 LQKENI. Here the CDR3 reads CASSPPNYGYTF. In DNA, the CDR3 is TGTGCCAGCTCACCCCCTAACTATGGCTACACCTTC.

The J gene is TRBJ1-2, the V gene TRBV6-2 or TRBV6-3; no reliable D call. The CDR3 extends over 15 amino acids. The V end lost 4 bases, the J end lost 0 bases, and 12 bases lay between the germline ends. The germline V gene encodes CDR1 MNHEY and CDR2 SVGEGT. The DNA for the CDR3 is TGTGCCAGCAGTTCTTATGGGGTTGCTAACTATGGCTACACCTTC. Amino acid sequence: CASSSYGVANYGYTF.

J is TRBJ2-2 and V is TRBV7-6; 10 nucleotides agree with TRBD2. The germline V gene encodes CDR1 SGHVS and CDR2 FNYEAQ. The ends lost 5 bases at V and 3 bases at J; junction bases unmatched: 9. The CDR3 sequence is 17 residues long. For the CDR3, the DNA is TGTGCCAGCAGCCCTTCCCCCCTAGCGGGGGACACCGGGGAGCTGTTTTTT. This encodes CASSPSPLAGDTGELFF. Full variable domain (remainder filled in from reference TRBV7-6 and TRBJ2-2): GAGVSQSPRYKVTKRGQDVALRCDPISGHVSLYWYRQALGQGPEFLTYFNYEAQQDKSGLPNDRFSAERPEGSISTLTIQRTEQRDSAMYRCASSPSPLAGDTGELFFGEGSRLTVL.